This T cell receptor (beta chain) was identified during a study of blood T cell repertoires in COVID-19. Turning to the study itself: There were acute and convalescent COVID-19 samples, and they came from the United States, Italy and Spain.

Data came from immunoSEQ multiplex PCR; TCRdb stores just in-frame clones and leaves some out. The sample yields around 150,000 clones, 80% seen once. V gave up 3 bases and J gave up 6 bases, with 15 bases separating them. Germline-derived CDR1 and CDR2 are ENHRY and SYGVKD. This CDR3 has 15 residues. Adults between roughly 18 and 90 years of age took part from 20 to 25 US areas. Before being deemed recovered, Cohort 3 donors had two negative PCRs, clearance, or symptom resolution. This chain links TRBV10-3 with TRBJ2-1, with D possibly TRBD1 on 6 matching bases. The sequenced sample was PBMCs or T cells enriched from blood (not recorded which). This TCR was sampled from a man aged 40-50 years who had recovered from COVID-19. CDR3 nucleotides: TGTGCCATCAGTGAAAAAGGACAGCTATCCAATGAGCAGTTCTTC. Its protein product is CAISEKGQLSNEQFF.